This record concerns one T cell receptor beta chain sequence. The data were taken from a study of shared T cell receptors in the human thymus. The CDR3 totals 18 residues. Germline CDR1 SGHRS, CDR2 YFSETQ. J was trimmed by 0 bases and V by 2 bases; bases with no gene match: 10. The repertoire was sequenced with immunoSEQ multiplex PCR; TCRdb's copy has only in-frame clones and lacks some. This sample yields hundreds of thousands of clones, of which 88% are seen a single time; around 0.0099% belongs to the top ten. Separately, the same data were catalogued under a study of human thymus T cells. As reported in that work: Unrelated people showed highly overlapping thymic repertoires, related research reported.

Sequencing used thymocytes. This clonotype was obtained from a boy younger than two with a congenital heart defect. V is TRBV5-1 and J is TRBJ2-1; 8 nucleotides match TRBD2. CDR3 in DNA: TGCGCCAGCAGCTTTACCGATAGCGGGACCTACTCCTACAATGAGCAGTTCTTC. The encoded protein is CASSFTDSGTYSYNEQFF.